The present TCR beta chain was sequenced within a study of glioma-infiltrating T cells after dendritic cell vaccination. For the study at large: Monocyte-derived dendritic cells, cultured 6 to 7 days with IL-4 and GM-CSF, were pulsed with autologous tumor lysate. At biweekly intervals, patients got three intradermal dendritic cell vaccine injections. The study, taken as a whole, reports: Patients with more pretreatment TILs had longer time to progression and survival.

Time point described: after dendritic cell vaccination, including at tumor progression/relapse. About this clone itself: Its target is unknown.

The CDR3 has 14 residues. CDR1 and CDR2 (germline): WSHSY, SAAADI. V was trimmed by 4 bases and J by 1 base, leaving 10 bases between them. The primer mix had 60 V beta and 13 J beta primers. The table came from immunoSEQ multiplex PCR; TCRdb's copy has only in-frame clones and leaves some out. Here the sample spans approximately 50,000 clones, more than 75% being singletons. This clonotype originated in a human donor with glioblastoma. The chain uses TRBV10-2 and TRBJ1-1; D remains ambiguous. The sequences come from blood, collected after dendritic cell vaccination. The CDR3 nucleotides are TGCGCCAGCAGTGGAAAGTCCGGGAACACTGAAGCTTTCTTT. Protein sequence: CASSGKSGNTEAFF.